This T cell receptor beta chain was retrieved from a study of response to subunit inactivated influenza vaccine. Regarding this clonotype: Its antigen is not known.

Using its own MiXCR run on the RT-PCR reads, TCRdb lists one record per CDR3 protein. The data show around 320,000 distinct CDR3 sequences, 20% to 25% seen once. The germline V gene encodes CDR1 SGHAT and CDR2 FQNNGV. V dropped 0 bases and J dropped 4 bases, with 6 bases sitting between them. The CDR3 runs 13 residues. Study outcomes and limitations: It was suggested by the authors that few new T cells are recruited by each seasonal influenza vaccination.

The clonotype originates from a man aged 45 to 75 who received an inactivated influenza vaccine. This specimen consisted of PBMCs from blood, obtained about 20 months after vaccination. The chain has TRBV11-2 and TRBJ2-5; no reliable D call. The chain's CDR3 is CASSLDNAETQYF. DNA for the CDR3: TGTGCCAGCAGCTTAGATAACGCAGAGACCCAGTACTTC. Variable domain in full (rest from reference TRBV11-2 and TRBJ2-5): EAGVAQSPRYKIIEKRQSVAFWCNPISGHATLYWYQQILGQGPKLLIQFQNNGVVDDSQLPKDRFSAERLKGVDSTLKIQPAKLEDSAVYLCASSLDNAETQYFGPGTRLLVL.